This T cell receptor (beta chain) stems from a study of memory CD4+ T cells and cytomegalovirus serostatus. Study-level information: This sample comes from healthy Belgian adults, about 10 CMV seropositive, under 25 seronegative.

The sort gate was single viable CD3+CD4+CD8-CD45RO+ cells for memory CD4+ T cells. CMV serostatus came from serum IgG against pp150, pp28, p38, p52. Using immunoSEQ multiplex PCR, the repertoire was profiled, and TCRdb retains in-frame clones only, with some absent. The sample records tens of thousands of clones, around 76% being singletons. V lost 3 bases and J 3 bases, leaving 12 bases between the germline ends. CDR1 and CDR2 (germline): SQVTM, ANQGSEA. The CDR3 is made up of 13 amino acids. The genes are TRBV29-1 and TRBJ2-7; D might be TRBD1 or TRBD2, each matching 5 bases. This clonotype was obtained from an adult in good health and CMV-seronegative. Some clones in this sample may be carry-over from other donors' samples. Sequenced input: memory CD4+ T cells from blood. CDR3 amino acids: CSVEGRGVYEQYF. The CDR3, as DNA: TGCAGCGTTGAGGGGCGAGGGGTCTACGAGCAGTACTTC.